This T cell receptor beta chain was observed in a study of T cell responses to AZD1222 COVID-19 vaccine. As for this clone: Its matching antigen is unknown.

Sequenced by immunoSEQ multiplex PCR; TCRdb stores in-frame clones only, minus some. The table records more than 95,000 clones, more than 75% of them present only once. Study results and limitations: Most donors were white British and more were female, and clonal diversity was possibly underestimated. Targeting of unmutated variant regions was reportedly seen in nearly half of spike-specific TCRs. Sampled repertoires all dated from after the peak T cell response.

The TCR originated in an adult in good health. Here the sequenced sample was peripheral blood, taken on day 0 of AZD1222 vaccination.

CDR3 sequence reads: CASSFRTSGTFGEQFF. CDR3 DNA: TGTGCCAGCAGCTTTCGGACTAGCGGGACCTTCGGAGAGCAGTTCTTC. The V and J genes are TRBV7-8 and TRBJ2-1; TRBD2 aligns across 12 bases. Germline assignment: CDR1 SGHVS and CDR2 FQNEAQ. The CDR3 has 16 amino acids. V trimming: 3 bases; J trimming: 10 bases; junction bases outside the gene matches: 10.